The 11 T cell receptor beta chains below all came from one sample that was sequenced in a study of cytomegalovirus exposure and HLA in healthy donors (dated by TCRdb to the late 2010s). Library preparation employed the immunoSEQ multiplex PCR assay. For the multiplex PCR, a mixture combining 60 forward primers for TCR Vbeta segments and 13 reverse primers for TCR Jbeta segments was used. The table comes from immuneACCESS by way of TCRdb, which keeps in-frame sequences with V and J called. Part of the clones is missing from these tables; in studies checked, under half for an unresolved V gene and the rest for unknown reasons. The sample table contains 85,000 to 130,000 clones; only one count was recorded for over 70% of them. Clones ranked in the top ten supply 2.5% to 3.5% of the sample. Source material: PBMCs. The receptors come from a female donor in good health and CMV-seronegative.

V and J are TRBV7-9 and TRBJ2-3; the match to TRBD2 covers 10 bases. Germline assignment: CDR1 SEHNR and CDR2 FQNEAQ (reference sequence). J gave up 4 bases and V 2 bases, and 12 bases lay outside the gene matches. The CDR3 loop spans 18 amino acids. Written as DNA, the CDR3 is TGTGCCAGCAGCTTATACCCAGCGCAGCGGGAGGGGGCAGATACGCAGTATTTT. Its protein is CASSLYPAQREGADTQYF.

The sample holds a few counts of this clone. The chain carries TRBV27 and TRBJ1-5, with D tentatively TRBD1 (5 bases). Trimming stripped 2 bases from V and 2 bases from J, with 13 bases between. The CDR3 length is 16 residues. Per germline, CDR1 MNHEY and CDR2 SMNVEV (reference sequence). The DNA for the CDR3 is TGTGCCAGCAGTTTAAGCCAGGGATATGGCAATCAGCCCCAGCATTTT. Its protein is CASSLSQGYGNQPQHF.

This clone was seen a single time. The CDR3 region is CASTTQGGNRAEAFF. The CDR3 DNA follows: TGTGCCAGTACCACCCAAGGGGGTAATCGGGCGGAAGCTTTCTTT. The chain recombines TRBV19 with TRBJ1-1, with D maybe TRBD1 (6 bases). The CDR3 covers 15 residues. Germline lookup yields CDR1 LNHDA and CDR2 SQIVND (reference sequence). V was trimmed by 7 bases and J by 8 bases, leaving 23 bases between them.

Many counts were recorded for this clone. The CDR3 region is CASPGTEIYSGANVLTF. In nucleotides, the CDR3 is TGTGCCAGTCCTGGGACAGAGATATACTCTGGGGCCAACGTCCTGACTTTC. The J gene is TRBJ2-6, the V gene TRBV19; 7 bases fit TRBD1. V shed 8 bases, J shed 0 bases, and the junction held 10 bases outside the gene matches. CDR3 length: 17 amino acids. Germline CDR1 LNHDA, CDR2 SQIVND (reference sequence).

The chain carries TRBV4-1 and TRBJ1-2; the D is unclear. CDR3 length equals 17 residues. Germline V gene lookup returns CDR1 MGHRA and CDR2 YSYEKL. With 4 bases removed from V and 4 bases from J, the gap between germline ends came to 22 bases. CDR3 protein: CASSPTSLGMESYGYTF. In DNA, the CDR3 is TGCGCCAGCAGCCCTACATCTCTTGGAATGGAGAGCTATGGCTACACCTTC.

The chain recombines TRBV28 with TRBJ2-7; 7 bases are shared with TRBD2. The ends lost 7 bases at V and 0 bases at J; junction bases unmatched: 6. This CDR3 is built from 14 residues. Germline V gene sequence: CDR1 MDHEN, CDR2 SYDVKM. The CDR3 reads CASIRAGNSYEQYF. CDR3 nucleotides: TGTGCCAGCATCCGAGCGGGAAACTCCTACGAGCAGTACTTC.

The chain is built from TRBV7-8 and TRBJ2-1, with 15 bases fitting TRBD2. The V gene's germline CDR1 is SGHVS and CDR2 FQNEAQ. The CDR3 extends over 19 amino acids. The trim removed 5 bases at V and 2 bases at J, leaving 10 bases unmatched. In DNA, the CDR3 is TGTGCCAGCAGCGTCCCCGGGACTAGCGGGAGGCAAACCTACAATGAGCAGTTCTTC. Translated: CASSVPGTSGRQTYNEQFF.

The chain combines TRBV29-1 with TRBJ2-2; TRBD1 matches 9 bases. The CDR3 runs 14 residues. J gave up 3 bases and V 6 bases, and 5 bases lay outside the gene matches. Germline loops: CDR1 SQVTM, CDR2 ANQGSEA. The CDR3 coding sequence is TGCAGCGTACAGACAGGGGGGTACACCGGGGAGCTGTTTTTT. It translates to CSVQTGGYTGELFF.

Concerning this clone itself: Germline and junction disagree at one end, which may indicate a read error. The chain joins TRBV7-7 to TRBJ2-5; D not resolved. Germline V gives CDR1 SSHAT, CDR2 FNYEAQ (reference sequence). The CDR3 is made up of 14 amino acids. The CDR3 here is CASSLGPLQETQYF. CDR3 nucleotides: TGTGCTAGCAGCTTAGGGCCCCTCCAAGAGACCCAGTACTTC. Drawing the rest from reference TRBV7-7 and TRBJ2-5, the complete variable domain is GAGVSQSPRYKVTKRGQDVTLRCDPISSHATLYWYQQALGQGPEFLTYFNYEAQPDKSGLPSDRFSAERPEGSISTLTIQRTEQRDSAMYRCASSLGPLQETQYFGPGTRLLVL.

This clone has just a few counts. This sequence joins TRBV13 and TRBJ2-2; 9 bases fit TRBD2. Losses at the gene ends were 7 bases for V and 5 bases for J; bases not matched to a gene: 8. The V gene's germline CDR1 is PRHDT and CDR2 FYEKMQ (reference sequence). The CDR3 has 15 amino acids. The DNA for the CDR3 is TGTGCCAGCATTTATAGCGGGAGAGGAACCGGGGAGCTGTTTTTT. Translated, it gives CASIYSGRGTGELFF.

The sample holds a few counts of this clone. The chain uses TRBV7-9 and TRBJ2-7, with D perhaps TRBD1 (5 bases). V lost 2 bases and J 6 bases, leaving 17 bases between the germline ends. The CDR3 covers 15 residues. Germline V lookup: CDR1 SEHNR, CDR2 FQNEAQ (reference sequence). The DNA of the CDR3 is TGTGCCAGCAGCTTAACCAGACAGAGATTTTCCGAGCAGTACTTC. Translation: CASSLTRQRFSEQYF.